This entry lists 8 T cell receptor beta chains sequenced from one sample in a study of beta chain features in type 1 diabetes. Reverse transcribing all isolated RNA meant expressed TCRB transcripts were sequenced. Method: immunoSEQ multiplex PCR; TCRdb's copy keeps in-frame clones and lacks some. The top ten hold around 0.05% of the sample, which has hundreds of thousands of clones, roughly two thirds seen once. The sequenced sample consisted of naive CD4+ T cells from blood. These receptors came from a man aged 25-40 years in good health.

This chain joins TRBV28 and TRBJ2-3, with 7 bases fitting TRBD2. The germline gives CDR1 MDHEN, CDR2 SYDVKM. This CDR3 has 16 residues. V shed 1 base, J shed 0 bases, and the junction held 4 bases outside the gene matches. The chain's CDR3 is CASSLSSGGSTDTQYF. The CDR3, as DNA: TGTGCCAGCAGTTTATCTAGCGGAGGGAGCACAGATACGCAGTATTTT.

The chain links TRBV9 to TRBJ2-5; 11 bases map to TRBD2. The CDR3 is made up of 15 amino acids. Unmatched junction bases numbered 3, after V lost 3 bases and J lost 2 bases. In germline, CDR1 is SGDLS, CDR2 YYNGEE. The CDR3 is CASSAGTSGQETQYF. The CDR3 DNA follows: TGTGCCAGCAGCGCCGGGACTAGCGGACAAGAGACCCAGTACTTC.

Only a few counts were recorded for this clone. The chain joins TRBV10-3 to TRBJ1-1; weak D call: TRBD1 (5 bases). The germline CDR1 and CDR2 sequences are ENHRY and SYGVKD. The CDR3 runs to 13 residues. V was shortened by 5 bases and J by 0 bases, with 7 bases between the two germline ends. Here the CDR3 DNA reads TGTGCCATCAGTAGGGACGTGAACACTGAAGCTTTCTTT. Residues: CAISRDVNTEAFF.

CDR3 amino acids: CASSGIRGDTQYF. CDR3 DNA: TGTGCCAGCAGTGGTATTAGGGGAGATACGCAGTATTTT. The V and J genes are TRBV5-6 and TRBJ2-3; the D gene is possibly TRBD1 (5 bases). Germline V gene sequence: CDR1 SGHDT, CDR2 YYEEEE. The CDR3 is made up of 13 amino acids. The V gene lost 5 bases and the J gene lost 5 bases, with 12 bases spanning the gap.

This clone has more than one count but fewer than ten. This rearrangement joins TRBV29-1 to TRBJ2-7, with a possible D match to TRBD1 (6 bases). The CDR3 is made up of 12 amino acids. V dropped 8 bases and J dropped 2 bases, with 13 bases sitting between them. The V gene's germline CDR1 is SQVTM and CDR2 ANQGSEA. CDR3 in DNA: TGCAGCCCTGGACAGTGGACCTACGAGCAGTACTTC. This sequence encodes CSPGQWTYEQYF.

The CDR3 here is CAWSRTSGGHGFF. Here the CDR3 DNA reads TGTGCCTGGAGTCGTACTAGCGGGGGGCACGGGTTCTTC. V is TRBV30 and J is TRBJ2-1; 12 nucleotides match TRBD2. Germline assignment: CDR1 GTSNPN and CDR2 SVGIG (reference sequence). This CDR3 is 13 amino acids long. After removal of 2 bases from V and 15 bases from J, the junction contained 8 bases not matched to a gene.

The chain employs TRBV7-2 and TRBJ2-3; no definite D call. The CDR3 is 11 amino acids. The germline V gene encodes CDR1 SGHTA and CDR2 FQGNSA. V dropped 1 base and J dropped 10 bases, with 6 bases sitting between them. This CDR3 reads CASSLGPAQYF. In nucleotides, the CDR3 is TGTGCCAGCAGCTTAGGTCCGGCGCAGTATTTT.

A few counts support this clone. The chain employs TRBV10-3 and TRBJ2-3; D is unclear. Germline CDR1 ENHRY, CDR2 SYGVKD. Between the trimmed V and J ends, which lost 8 bases and 0 bases, there was a span of 6 bases. This CDR3 has 12 residues. The CDR3 protein is CAISPSTDTQYF. The CDR3 nucleotides are TGTGCCATCTCCCCTAGCACAGATACGCAGTATTTT.